A selection of T cell receptor beta chains follows, all from one sample in a study of control samples from healthy donors and cancer patients. Using immunoSEQ multiplex PCR, the repertoire was profiled, and TCRdb retains in-frame clones only, with some absent. Of roughly 63,000 clones listed, 85% to 90% were seen once; the top ten hold around 5.9%. The sequenced sample was PBMCs. All receptors come from a man in his 60s with colorectal cancer. The CDR3 runs from the conserved cysteine through the conserved F or W. Each record gives: J gene, clone size, V gene, D gene, CDR3 DNA, CDR3 protein. The D gene is left open where the match is weak. Clone size is given for some rows only: seen once, a few or many times, or a class if the clone is expanded.

J gene: TRBJ2-2
clone size: .
V gene: TRBV29-1
D gene: .
CDR3 DNA: TGCAGCGTTGTTGTCGGGGAGCTGTTTTTT
CDR3 protein: CSVVVGELFF

J gene: TRBJ1-1
clone size: once
V gene: TRBV19
D gene: TRBD1
CDR3 DNA: TGTGCCAGTAGTATTTCAGGGGGATATACTGAAGCTTTCTTT
CDR3 protein: CASSISGGYTEAFF

J gene: TRBJ1-3
clone size: few
V gene: TRBV18
D gene: .
CDR3 DNA: TGTGCCAGCTCACCCCAGGGATCTGGAAACACCATATATTTT
CDR3 protein: CASSPQGSGNTIYF

J gene: TRBJ2-5
clone size: .
V gene: TRBV7-6
D gene: .
CDR3 DNA: TGTGCCAGCAGCTTCAAGCCCCCGGGGCCGGTGTACCAAGAGACCCAGTACTTC
CDR3 protein: CASSFKPPGPVYQETQYF

J gene: TRBJ2-2
clone size: .
V gene: TRBV6-5
D gene: .
CDR3 DNA: TGTGCCAGCAGTTACGGGCGTGCGAACACCGGGGAGCTGTTTTTT
CDR3 protein: CASSYGRANTGELFF

J gene: TRBJ2-5
clone size: .
V gene: TRBV3-1/TRBV3-2
D gene: TRBD2
CDR3 DNA: TGTGCCAGCAGCCCCCCTTCGCGGGGGGGCCAAGAGACCCAGTACTTC
CDR3 protein: CASSPPSRGGQETQYF

J gene: TRBJ2-1
clone size: .
V gene: TRBV19
D gene: TRBD2
CDR3 DNA: TGTGCCAGTAGTCGACTAGCGGGGGACTACAATGAGCAGTTCTTC
CDR3 protein: CASSRLAGDYNEQFF

J gene: TRBJ2-7
clone size: .
V gene: TRBV19
D gene: .
CDR3 DNA: TGTGCCAGTCAACAAGTAGACGGGAAATCCTACGAGCAGTACTTC
CDR3 protein: CASQQVDGKSYEQYF

J gene: TRBJ2-6
clone size: .
V gene: TRBV3-1/TRBV3-2
D gene: .
CDR3 DNA: TGTGCCAGCAGCCAAGACGGCAGGATCTTTTCTGGGGCCAACGTCCTGACTTTC
CDR3 protein: CASSQDGRIFSGANVLTF

J gene: TRBJ1-2
clone size: few
V gene: TRBV7-9
D gene: .
CDR3 DNA: TGTGCCAGCAGCCCTTGGGGGGACTATGGCTACACCTTC
CDR3 protein: CASSPWGDYGYTF

J gene: TRBJ2-7
clone size: .
V gene: TRBV4-3
D gene: TRBD1
CDR3 DNA: TGCGCCAGCAGCCAAGATGTGAGGGGGCAGTACGAGCAGTACTTC
CDR3 protein: CASSQDVRGQYEQYF

J gene: TRBJ2-1
clone size: .
V gene: TRBV11-2
D gene: .
CDR3 DNA: TGTGCCAGCAGCTTAGCGCTAAGCTCCTACAATGAGCAGTTCTTC
CDR3 protein: CASSLALSSYNEQFF

J gene: TRBJ1-5
clone size: .
V gene: TRBV12-3/TRBV12-4
D gene: .
CDR3 DNA: TGTGCCAGCAGTTTAACAGGGTCTCAGCCCCAGCATTTT
CDR3 protein: CASSLTGSQPQHF

J gene: TRBJ1-5
clone size: once
V gene: TRBV5-1
D gene: .
CDR3 DNA: TGCGCCAGCAGCTTGTTGGGGGGGCGGCAGCCCCAGCATTTT
CDR3 protein: CASSLLGGRQPQHF

J gene: TRBJ1-2
clone size: .
V gene: TRBV28
D gene: TRBD1
CDR3 DNA: TGTGCCAGCAGGCGGACAGGGGGGGGTGGCTACACCTTC
CDR3 protein: CASRRTGGGGYTF

J gene: TRBJ2-3
clone size: .
V gene: TRBV9
D gene: .
CDR3 DNA: TGTGCCAGCAGCGCAGGGGTTTGGGTTACAGATACGCAGTATTTT
CDR3 protein: CASSAGVWVTDTQYF

J gene: TRBJ1-2
clone size: few
V gene: TRBV19
D gene: TRBD1
CDR3 DNA: TGTGCCAGTAGTACCCCAGGGGGAATAATCTATGGCTACACCTTC
CDR3 protein: CASSTPGGIIYGYTF

J gene: TRBJ2-1
clone size: .
V gene: TRBV18
D gene: .
CDR3 DNA: TGTGCCAGCTCACCAGACGGGGCTCGTGGTGAGCAGTTCTTC
CDR3 protein: CASSPDGARGEQFF

J gene: TRBJ1-1
clone size: .
V gene: TRBV18
D gene: TRBD1
CDR3 DNA: TGTGCCAGCTCACCAGGGCAGGGGGGCACTGAAGCTTTCTTT
CDR3 protein: CASSPGQGGTEAFF

J gene: TRBJ2-1
clone size: .
V gene: TRBV2
D gene: .
CDR3 DNA: TGTGCCAGCAGTCCATTATTAGAGCAGTTCTTC
CDR3 protein: CASSPLLEQFF

J gene: TRBJ1-2
clone size: .
V gene: TRBV24-1
D gene: TRBD1
CDR3 DNA: TGTGCCACCAGCGAGACAGGGGGCGCGGAGGGTGGCTACACCTTC
CDR3 protein: CATSETGGAEGGYTF

J gene: TRBJ1-4
clone size: .
V gene: TRBV11-2
D gene: .
CDR3 DNA: TGTGCCAGCAGCTTAATTAAGGGGGGTGGGGAAAAACTGTTTTTT
CDR3 protein: CASSLIKGGGEKLFF

J gene: TRBJ2-2
clone size: .
V gene: TRBV7-2
D gene: TRBD2
CDR3 DNA: TGTGCCAGCAGCTTAACTCCCGGGACTAGCGGGGCGTTTGGCGGGGAGCTGTTTTTT
CDR3 protein: CASSLTPGTSGAFGGELFF

J gene: TRBJ1-6
clone size: .
V gene: TRBV3-1/TRBV3-2
D gene: .
CDR3 DNA: TGTGCCAGCAGCCCCGAAGATAATTCACCCCTCCACTTT
CDR3 protein: CASSPEDNSPLHF